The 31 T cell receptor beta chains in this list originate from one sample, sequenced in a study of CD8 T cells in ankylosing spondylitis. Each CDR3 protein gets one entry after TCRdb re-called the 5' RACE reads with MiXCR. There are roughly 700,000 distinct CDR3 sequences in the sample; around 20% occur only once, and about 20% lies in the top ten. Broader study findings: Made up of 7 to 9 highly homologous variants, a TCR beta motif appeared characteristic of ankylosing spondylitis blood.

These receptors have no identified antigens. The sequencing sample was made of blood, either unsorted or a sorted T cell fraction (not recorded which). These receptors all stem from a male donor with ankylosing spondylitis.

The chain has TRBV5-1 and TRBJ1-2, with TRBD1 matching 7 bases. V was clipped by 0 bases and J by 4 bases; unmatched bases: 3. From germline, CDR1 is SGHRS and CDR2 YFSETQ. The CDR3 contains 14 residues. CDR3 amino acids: CASSLEGGAYGYTF. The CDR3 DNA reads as TGCGCCAGCAGCTTGGAAGGGGGCGCCTATGGCTACACCTTC.

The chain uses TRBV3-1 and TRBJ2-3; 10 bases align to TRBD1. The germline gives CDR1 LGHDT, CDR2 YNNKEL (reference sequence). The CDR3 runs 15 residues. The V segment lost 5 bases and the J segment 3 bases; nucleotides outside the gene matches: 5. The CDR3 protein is CASSIRDRGTDTQYF. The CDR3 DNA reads TGTGCCAGCAGCATCCGGGACAGGGGTACAGATACGCAGTATTTT.

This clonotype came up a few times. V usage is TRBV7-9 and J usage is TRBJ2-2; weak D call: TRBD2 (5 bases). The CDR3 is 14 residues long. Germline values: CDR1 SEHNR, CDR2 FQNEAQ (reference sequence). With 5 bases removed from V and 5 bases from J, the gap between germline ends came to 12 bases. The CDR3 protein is CASSNRRGTGELFF. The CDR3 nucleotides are TGTGCCAGCAGCAACCGACGGGGTACCGGGGAGCTGTTTTTT.

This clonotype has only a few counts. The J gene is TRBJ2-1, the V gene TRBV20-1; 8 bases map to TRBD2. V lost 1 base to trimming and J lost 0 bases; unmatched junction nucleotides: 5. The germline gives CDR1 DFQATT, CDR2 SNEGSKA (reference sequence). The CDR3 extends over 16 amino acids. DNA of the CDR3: TGCAGTGCTAGAGTCTCGCTAGCGGGCTCCTACAATGAGCAGTTCTTC. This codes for CSARVSLAGSYNEQFF.

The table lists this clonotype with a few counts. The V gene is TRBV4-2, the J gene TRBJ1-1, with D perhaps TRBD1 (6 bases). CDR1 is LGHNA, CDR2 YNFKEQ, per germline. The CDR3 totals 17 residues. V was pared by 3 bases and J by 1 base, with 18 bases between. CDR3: CASSQHPLTGANTEAFF. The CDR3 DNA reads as TGTGCCAGCAGCCAGCACCCTTTGACAGGAGCGAACACTGAAGCTTTCTTT.

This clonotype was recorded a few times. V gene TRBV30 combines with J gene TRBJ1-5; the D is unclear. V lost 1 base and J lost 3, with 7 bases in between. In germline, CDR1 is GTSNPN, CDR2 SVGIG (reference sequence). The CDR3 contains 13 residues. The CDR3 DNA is TGTGCCTGGAGTGGTGGCACCAATCAGCCCCAGCATTTT. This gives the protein CAWSGGTNQPQHF.

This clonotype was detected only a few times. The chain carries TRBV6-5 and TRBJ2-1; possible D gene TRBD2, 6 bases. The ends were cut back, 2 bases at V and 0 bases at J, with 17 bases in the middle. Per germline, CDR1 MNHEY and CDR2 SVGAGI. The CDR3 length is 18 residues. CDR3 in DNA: TGTGCCAGCAGTTACGGCTCGGGAGTAGGCGGCTCCTACAATGAGCAGTTCTTC. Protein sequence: CASSYGSGVGGSYNEQFF.

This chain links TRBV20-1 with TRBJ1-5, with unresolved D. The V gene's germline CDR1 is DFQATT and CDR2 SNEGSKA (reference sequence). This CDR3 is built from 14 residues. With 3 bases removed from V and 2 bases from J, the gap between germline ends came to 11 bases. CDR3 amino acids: CSASSVPGNQPQHF. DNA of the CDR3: TGCAGTGCTAGCTCCGTACCAGGCAATCAGCCCCAGCATTTT.

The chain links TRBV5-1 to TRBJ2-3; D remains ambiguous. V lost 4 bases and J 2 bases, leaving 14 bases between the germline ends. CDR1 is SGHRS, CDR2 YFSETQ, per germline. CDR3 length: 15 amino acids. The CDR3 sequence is CASSPTSAFTDTQYF. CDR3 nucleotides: TGCGCCAGCAGCCCCACCTCGGCTTTCACAGATACGCAGTATTTT.

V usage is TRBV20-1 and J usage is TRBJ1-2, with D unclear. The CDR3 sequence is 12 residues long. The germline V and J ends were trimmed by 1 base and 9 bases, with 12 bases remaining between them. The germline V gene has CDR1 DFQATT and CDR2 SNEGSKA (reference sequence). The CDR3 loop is CSARVMGMSYTF. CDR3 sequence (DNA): TGCAGTGCTAGAGTTATGGGGATGAGCTACACCTTC.

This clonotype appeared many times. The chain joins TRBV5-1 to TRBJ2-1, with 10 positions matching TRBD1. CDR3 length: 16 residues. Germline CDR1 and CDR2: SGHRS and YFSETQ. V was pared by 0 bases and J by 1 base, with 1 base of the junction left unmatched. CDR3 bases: TGCGCCAGCAGCTTGGGACAGGGGGCGTCCTACAATGAGCAGTTCTTC. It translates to CASSLGQGASYNEQFF.

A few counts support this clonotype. The chain's CDR3 is CASSQSSNKGKGYGYTF. The CDR3 region has the DNA TGTGCCAGCAGCCAATCGTCAAATAAGGGGAAGGGCTATGGCTACACCTTC. V usage is TRBV14 and J usage is TRBJ1-2; D is possibly TRBD1 (5 bases). Germline V gene sequence: CDR1 SGHDN, CDR2 FVKESK. This CDR3 contains 17 residues. Trimming removed 2 bases from V and 4 bases from J, with 20 bases in between.

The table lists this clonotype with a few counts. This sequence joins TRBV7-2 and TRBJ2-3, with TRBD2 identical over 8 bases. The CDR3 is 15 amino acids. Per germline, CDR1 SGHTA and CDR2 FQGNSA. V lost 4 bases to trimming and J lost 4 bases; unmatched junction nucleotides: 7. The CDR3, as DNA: TGTGCCAGCAGCTCGACTAGCGTTTCATCAGATACGCAGTATTTT. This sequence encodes CASSSTSVSSDTQYF. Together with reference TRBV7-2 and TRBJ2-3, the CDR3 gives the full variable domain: GAGVSQSPSNKVTEKGKDVELRCDPISGHTALYWYRQSLGQGLEFLIYFQGNSAPDKSGLPSDRFSAERTGGSVSTLTIQRTQQEDSAVYLCASSSTSVSSDTQYFGPGTRLTVL.

For the CDR3, the DNA is TGTGCCAGCTTGCGGACAGGGGTTTACGAGCAGTACTTC. It specifies CASLRTGVYEQYF. The rearrangement joins TRBV28 to TRBJ2-7, with TRBD1 matching over 9 bases. CDR1 is MDHEN and CDR2 is SYDVKM in the germline V gene. This CDR3 is built from 13 residues. Trimming removed 8 bases from V and 4 bases from J; junction bases left unmatched: 6.

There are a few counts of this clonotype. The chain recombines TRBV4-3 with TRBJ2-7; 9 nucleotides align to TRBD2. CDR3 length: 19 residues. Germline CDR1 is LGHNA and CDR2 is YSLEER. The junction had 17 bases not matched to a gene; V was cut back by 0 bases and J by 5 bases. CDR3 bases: TGCGCCAGCAGCCAAGATTGGGGTCAGTGGGCGGGAGGGCAAGACGAGCAGTACTTC. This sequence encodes CASSQDWGQWAGGQDEQYF.

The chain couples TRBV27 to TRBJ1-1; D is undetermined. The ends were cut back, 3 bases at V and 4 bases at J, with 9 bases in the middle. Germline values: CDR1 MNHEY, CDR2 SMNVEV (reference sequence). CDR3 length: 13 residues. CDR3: CASSLWVGTEAFF. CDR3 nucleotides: TGTGCCAGCAGTTTGTGGGTTGGCACTGAAGCTTTCTTT.

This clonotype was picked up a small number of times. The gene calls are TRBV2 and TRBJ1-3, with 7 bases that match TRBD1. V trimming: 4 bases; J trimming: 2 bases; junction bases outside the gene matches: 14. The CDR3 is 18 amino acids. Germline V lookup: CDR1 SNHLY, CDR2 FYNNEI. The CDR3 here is CASSALGRQGRAGNTIYF. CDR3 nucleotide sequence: TGTGCCAGCAGTGCTTTAGGGAGACAGGGACGAGCTGGAAACACCATATATTTT.

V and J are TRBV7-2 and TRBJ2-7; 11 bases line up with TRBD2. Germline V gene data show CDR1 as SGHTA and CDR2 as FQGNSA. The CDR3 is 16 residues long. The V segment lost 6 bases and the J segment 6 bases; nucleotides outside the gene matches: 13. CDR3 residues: CASRRQGTSGAGEQYF. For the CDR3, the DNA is TGTGCCAGCAGGCGCCAGGGGACTAGCGGAGCGGGCGAGCAGTACTTC.

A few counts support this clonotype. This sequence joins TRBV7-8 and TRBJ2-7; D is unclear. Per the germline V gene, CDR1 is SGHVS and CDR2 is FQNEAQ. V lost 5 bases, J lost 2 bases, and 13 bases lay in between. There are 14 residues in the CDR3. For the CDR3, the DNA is TGTGCCAGCAGCCCCCCCCGGCGAACCTACGAGCAGTACTTC. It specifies CASSPPRRTYEQYF.

The CDR3 here is CASSPPGQANYNEQFF. The DNA of the CDR3 is TGTGCCAGCAGCCCCCCGGGACAGGCTAACTACAATGAGCAGTTCTTC. The V gene is TRBV7-2, the J gene TRBJ2-1; 8 bases are shared with TRBD1. V lost 5 bases and J lost 3; bases outside the gene matches: 9. The CDR3 is 16 amino acids. Germline CDR1 reads SGHTA; CDR2 reads FQGNSA.

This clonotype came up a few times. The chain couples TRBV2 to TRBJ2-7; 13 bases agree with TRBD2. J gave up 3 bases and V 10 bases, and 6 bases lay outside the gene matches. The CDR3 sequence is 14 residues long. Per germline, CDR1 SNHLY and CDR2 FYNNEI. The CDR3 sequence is CAIQGLAGIYEQYF. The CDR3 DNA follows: TGTGCCATCCAGGGACTAGCGGGGATCTACGAGCAGTACTTC.

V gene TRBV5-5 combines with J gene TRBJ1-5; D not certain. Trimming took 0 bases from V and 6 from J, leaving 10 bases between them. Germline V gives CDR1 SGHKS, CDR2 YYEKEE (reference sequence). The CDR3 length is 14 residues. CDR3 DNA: TGTGCCAGCAGCTTGGAGTCTATACGTCAGCCCCAGCATTTT. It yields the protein CASSLESIRQPQHF.

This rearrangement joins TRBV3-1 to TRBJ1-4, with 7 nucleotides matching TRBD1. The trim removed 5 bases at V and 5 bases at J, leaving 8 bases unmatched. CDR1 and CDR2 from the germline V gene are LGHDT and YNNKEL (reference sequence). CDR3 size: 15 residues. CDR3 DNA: TGTGCCAGCAGCTTTCGGACAGGTGGAAATGAAAAACTGTTTTTT. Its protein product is CASSFRTGGNEKLFF. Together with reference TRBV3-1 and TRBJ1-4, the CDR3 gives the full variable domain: DTAVSQTPKYLVTQMGNDKSIKCEQNLGHDTMYWYKQDSKKFLKIMFSYNNKELIINETVPNRFSPKSPDKAHLNLHINSLELGDSAVYFCASSFRTGGNEKLFFGSGTQLSVL.

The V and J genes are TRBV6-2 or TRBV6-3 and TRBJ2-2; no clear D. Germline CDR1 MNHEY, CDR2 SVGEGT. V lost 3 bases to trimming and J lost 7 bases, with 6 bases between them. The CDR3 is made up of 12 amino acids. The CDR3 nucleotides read TGTGCCAGCAGTTATTGGAGCGGGGAGCTGTTTTTT. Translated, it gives CASSYWSGELFF.

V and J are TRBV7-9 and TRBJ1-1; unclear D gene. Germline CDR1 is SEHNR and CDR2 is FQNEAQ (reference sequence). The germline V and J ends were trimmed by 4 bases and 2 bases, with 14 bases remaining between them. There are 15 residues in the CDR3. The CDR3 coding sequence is TGTGCCAGCAGCTCCACATCGGACGGCAACACTGAAGCTTTCTTT. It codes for CASSSTSDGNTEAFF.

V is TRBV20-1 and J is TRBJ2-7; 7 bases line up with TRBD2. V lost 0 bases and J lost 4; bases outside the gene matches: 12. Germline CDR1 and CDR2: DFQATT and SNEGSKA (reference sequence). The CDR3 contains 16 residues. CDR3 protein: CSARDLRDYSGYEQYF. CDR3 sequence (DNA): TGCAGTGCTAGAGATCTAAGGGACTACTCGGGGTACGAGCAGTACTTC.

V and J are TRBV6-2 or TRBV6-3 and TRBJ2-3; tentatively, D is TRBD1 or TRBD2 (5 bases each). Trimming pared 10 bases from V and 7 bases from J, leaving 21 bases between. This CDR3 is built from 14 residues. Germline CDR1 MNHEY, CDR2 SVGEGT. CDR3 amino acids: CATLRGQPSYTQYF. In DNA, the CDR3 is TGTGCCACTCTTCGGGGCCAACCTAGTTATACGCAGTATTTT.

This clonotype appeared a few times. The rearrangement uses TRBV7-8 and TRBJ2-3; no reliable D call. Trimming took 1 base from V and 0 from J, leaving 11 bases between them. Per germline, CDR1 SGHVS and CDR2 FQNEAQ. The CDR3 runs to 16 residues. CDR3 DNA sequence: TGTGCCAGCAGCTTAGGCCCAGACGATAGCACAGATACGCAGTATTTT. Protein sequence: CASSLGPDDSTDTQYF.

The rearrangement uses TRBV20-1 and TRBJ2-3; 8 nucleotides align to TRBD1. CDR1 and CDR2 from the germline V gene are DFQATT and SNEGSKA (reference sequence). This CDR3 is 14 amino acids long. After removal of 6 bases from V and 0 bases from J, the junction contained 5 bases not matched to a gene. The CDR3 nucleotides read TGCAGTGCGAGAAGACAGGGGAGCACAGATACGCAGTATTTT. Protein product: CSARRQGSTDTQYF.

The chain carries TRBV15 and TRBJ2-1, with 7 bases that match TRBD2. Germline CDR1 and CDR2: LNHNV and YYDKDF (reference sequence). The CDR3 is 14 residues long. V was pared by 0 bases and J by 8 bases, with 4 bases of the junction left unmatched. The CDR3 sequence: CATSRDRTSHEQFF. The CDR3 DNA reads TGTGCCACCAGCAGAGATAGGACTAGTCATGAGCAGTTCTTC.

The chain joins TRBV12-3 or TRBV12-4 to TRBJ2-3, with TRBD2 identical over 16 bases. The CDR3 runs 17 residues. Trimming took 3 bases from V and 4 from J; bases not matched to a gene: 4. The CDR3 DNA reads TGTGCCAGCAGTTTGGGACTAGCGGGAGGGGTGGCAGATACGCAGTATTTT. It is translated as CASSLGLAGGVADTQYF.